This TCR beta chain derives from a study of T cell clonotyping in hematopoietic cell transplantation. Study-wide results and caveats: Few recipient clonotypes overlapped donors; over 95% were de novo at given depth. Recipient TCR diversity dropped after transplant; expanded clonotypes rose from day 30 to 180.

Measured with immunoSEQ multiplex PCR; TCRdb has only the in-frame clones, and not every one. The repertoire consists of 40,000 to 45,000 clones, with around 95% occurring once and the leading ten covering over 0.65%. The CDR3 covers 17 residues. V trimming: 1 base; J trimming: 5 bases; junction bases outside the gene matches: 6. The germline V gene encodes CDR1 SGHTA and CDR2 FQGNSA. The count of this clone is one. The antigen is not known. The chain couples TRBV7-2 to TRBJ2-5, with 14 nucleotides matching TRBD2. The specimen sequenced was peripheral blood mononuclear cells. The source is a woman aged 45 to 65 in good health. Some clones in this sample may be carry-over from other donors' samples. Here the CDR3 DNA reads TGTGCCAGCAGCTTAGGACTAGCGGGGGGGCCTGGTGAGACCCAGTACTTC. Residues: CASSLGLAGGPGETQYF.